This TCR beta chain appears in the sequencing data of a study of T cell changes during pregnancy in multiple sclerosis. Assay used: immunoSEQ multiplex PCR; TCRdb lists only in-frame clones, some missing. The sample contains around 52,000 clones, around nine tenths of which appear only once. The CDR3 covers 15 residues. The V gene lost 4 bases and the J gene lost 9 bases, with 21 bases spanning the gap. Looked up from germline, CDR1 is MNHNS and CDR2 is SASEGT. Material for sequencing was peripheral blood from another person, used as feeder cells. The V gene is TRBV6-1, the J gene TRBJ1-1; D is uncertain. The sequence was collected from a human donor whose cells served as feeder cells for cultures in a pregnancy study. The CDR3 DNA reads TGTGCCAGCAGTGCGGCTCGGACCGGAGGTGATAAAGCTTTCTTT. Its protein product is CASSAARTGGDKAFF.